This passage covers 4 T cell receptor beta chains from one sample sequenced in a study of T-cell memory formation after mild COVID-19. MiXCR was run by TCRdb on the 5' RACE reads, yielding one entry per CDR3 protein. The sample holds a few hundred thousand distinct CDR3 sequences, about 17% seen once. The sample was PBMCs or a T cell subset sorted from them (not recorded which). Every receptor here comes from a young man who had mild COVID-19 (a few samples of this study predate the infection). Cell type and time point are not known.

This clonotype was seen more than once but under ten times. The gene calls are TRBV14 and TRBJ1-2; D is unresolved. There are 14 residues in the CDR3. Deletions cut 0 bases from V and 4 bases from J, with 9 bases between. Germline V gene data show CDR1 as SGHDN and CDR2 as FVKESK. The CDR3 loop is CASSQDMTVYGYTF. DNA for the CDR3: TGTGCCAGCAGCCAAGATATGACGGTCTATGGCTACACCTTC.

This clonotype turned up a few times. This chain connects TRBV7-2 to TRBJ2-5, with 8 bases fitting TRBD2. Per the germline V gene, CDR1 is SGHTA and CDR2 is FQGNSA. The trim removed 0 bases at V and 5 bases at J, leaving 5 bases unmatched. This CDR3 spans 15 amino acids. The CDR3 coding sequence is TGTGCCAGCAGCTTAGCGCGGGGGGCAAGGGAGACCCAGTACTTC. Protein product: CASSLARGARETQYF. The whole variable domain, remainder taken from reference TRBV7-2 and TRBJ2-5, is GAGVSQSPSNKVTEKGKDVELRCDPISGHTALYWYRQSLGQGLEFLIYFQGNSAPDKSGLPSDRFSAERTGGSVSTLTIQRTQQEDSAVYLCASSLARGARETQYFGPGTRLLVL.

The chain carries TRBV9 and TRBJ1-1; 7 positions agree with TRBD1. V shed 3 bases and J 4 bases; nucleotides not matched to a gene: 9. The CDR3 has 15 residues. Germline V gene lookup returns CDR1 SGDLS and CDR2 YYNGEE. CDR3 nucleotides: TGTGCCAGCAGCGGAAGACAGGGCGGTTTCACTGAAGCTTTCTTT. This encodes CASSGRQGGFTEAFF.

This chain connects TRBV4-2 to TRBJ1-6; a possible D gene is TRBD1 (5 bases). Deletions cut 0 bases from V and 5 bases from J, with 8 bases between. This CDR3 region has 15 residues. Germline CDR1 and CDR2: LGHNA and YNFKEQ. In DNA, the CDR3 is TGTGCCAGCAGCCAAGAAAGGGACCATAATTCACCCCTCCACTTT. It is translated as CASSQERDHNSPLHF.